This entry features one T cell receptor (beta chain) sequence. The antigen is undetermined. One junction end does not reproduce the germline sequence, and a read error may be involved. In the PCR, 60 Vbeta and 13 Jbeta primers were used. The protocol was immunoSEQ multiplex PCR, while the TCRdb copy is restricted to in-frame clones and leaves out a portion. This sample has 230,000 or so clones; approximately 91% occur once, and the top ten carry roughly 1.6%. This sample was taken from a study of cytomegalovirus exposure and HLA in healthy donors. Study-wide findings and caveats: Donor immune exposure was known only as CMV serostatus.

This CDR3 contains 8 residues. Germline loops: CDR1 ENHRY, CDR2 SYGVKD. The sample taken for sequencing was PBMCs. The source is a girl aged 2-10 years in good health and CMV-seronegative. This chain uses TRBV10-3 with TRBJ1-2; TRBD1 might be the D (6 bases). Here the CDR3 DNA reads TGTGCCATCGGAACAGGGCACTTC. As protein: CAIGTGHF.